The next 18 T cell receptor beta chains were all read from a single sample in a study of beta chain features in type 1 diabetes. TCRB transcripts that were expressed got sequenced, as all of the isolated RNA had been reverse transcribed. The table came from immunoSEQ multiplex PCR; TCRdb's copy has only in-frame clones and leaves some out. The repertoire holds under 450,000 clones, with approximately 16% as singletons. The specimen was naive CD4+ T cells from blood. The receptor set was obtained from a woman aged 18-29 years in good health.

This chain uses TRBV4-2 with TRBJ1-1; 11 bases align to TRBD1. CDR3 length: 18 amino acids. CDR1 is LGHNA, CDR2 YNFKEQ, per germline. Trimming at V came to 0 bases and at J to 5 bases, leaving 11 bases not matched to a gene. The CDR3 region has the DNA TGTGCCAGCAGCCAAGATTGGACAGGGGGCAAGGGGGGTACTGAAGCTTTCTTT. This codes for CASSQDWTGGKGGTEAFF.

The chain recombines TRBV2 with TRBJ2-1; 10 nucleotides match TRBD2. The V and J ends lost 7 bases and 3 bases, in that order; junction bases with no gene match: 3. Per the germline V gene, CDR1 is SNHLY and CDR2 is FYNNEI. This CDR3 spans 14 amino acids. The CDR3 reads CASTTSGIYNEQFF. The CDR3 DNA follows: TGTGCCAGCACCACTAGCGGGATCTACAATGAGCAGTTCTTC. Combining the CDR3 with reference TRBV2 and TRBJ2-1 gives the whole variable domain EPEVTQTPSHQVTQMGQEVILRCVPISNHLYFYWYRQILGQKVEFLVSFYNNEISEKSEIFDDQFSVERPDGSNFTLKIRSTKLEDSAMYFCASTTSGIYNEQFFGPGTRLTVL.

This clone appeared a few times. The chain couples TRBV25-1 to TRBJ2-1; D may be TRBD2 (6 bases). Trimming left V 3 bases short and J 1 base short, with 16 bases between. The CDR3 totals 17 residues. Germline lookup yields CDR1 MGHDK and CDR2 SYGVNS. The CDR3 reads CASSDYGASGSYNEQFF. Written as DNA, the CDR3 is TGTGCCAGCAGTGATTATGGGGCAAGCGGGTCCTACAATGAGCAGTTCTTC.

In its sample, this clone was seen a few times. The rearrangement joins TRBV23-1 to TRBJ1-5; D unclear. TRBV23-1 is labeled an ORF, and its function is uncertain. This CDR3 is built from 15 residues. V was cut by 1 base and J by 4 bases, with 11 bases left in between. The CDR3 reads CASSQYRSRNQPQHF. CDR3 coding DNA: TGCGCCAGCAGTCAATATCGATCGAGAAATCAGCCCCAGCATTTT.

In its sample, this clone was seen a few times. This chain connects TRBV28 to TRBJ2-5; TRBD1 is a possible D gene (6 bases). V lost 6 bases to trimming and J lost 7 bases, with 15 bases between them. CDR3 length: 13 residues. CDR1 and CDR2 (germline): MDHEN, SYDVKM. This CDR3 reads CASSQGQGRTQYF. The CDR3 coding sequence is TGTGCCAGCAGCCAAGGCCAGGGGAGGACCCAGTACTTC.

The chain joins TRBV13 to TRBJ2-7, with 11 bases identical to TRBD1. Germline loops: CDR1 PRHDT, CDR2 FYEKMQ (reference sequence). Unmatched junction bases numbered 12, after V lost 5 bases and J lost 6 bases. The CDR3 loop spans 16 amino acids. The DNA for the CDR3 is TGTGCCAGCAGCCCTACCCCAGGGACAGGGGGGTCCGAGCAGTACTTC. It translates to CASSPTPGTGGSEQYF.

This clone was detected only a few times. One end of the junction varies from germline; a read error may be responsible. This chain uses TRBV7-9 with TRBJ2-5, with 10 positions matching TRBD2. Germline V gene data show CDR1 as SEHNR and CDR2 as FQNEAQ (reference sequence). The CDR3 runs 14 residues. CDR3 nucleotides: TGTGCCAGCAGCATAGCGGGAGGAAAAGAGACCCAGTACTTC. It encodes CASSIAGGKETQYF.

The CDR3 DNA is TGTGCCAGCAGTTACTCCTCTTACAATGAGCAGTTCTTC. Translation gives CASSYSSYNEQFF. The rearrangement links TRBV6-6 to TRBJ2-1, with no clear D. Germline lookup yields CDR1 MNHNY and CDR2 SVGAGI (reference sequence). The CDR3 is made up of 13 amino acids. V lost 0 bases and J 4 bases, leaving 4 bases between the germline ends.

In its sample, this clone was seen a few times. The chain employs TRBV9 and TRBJ1-2; D is possibly TRBD1 (6 bases). The CDR3 is 15 amino acids. Germline CDR1 SGDLS, CDR2 YYNGEE. Trimming removed 4 bases at V and 0 bases at J, with 13 bases between. The CDR3 coding sequence is TGTGCCAGCAGCCCTCGACAGGAACCTAACTATGGCTACACCTTC. Its protein is CASSPRQEPNYGYTF. Combining the CDR3 with reference TRBV9 and TRBJ1-2 gives the whole variable domain DSGVTQTPKHLITATGQRVTLRCSPRSGDLSVYWYQQSLDQGLQFLIQYYNGEERAKGNILERFSAQQFPDLHSELNLSSLELGDSALYFCASSPRQEPNYGYTFGSGTRLTVV.

This clone was recorded a few times. The rearrangement joins TRBV14 to TRBJ1-2, with D unclear. This CDR3 is built from 13 residues. CDR1 is SGHDN and CDR2 is FVKESK in the germline V gene. The V end lost 3 bases, the J end lost 3 bases, and 8 bases lay between the germline ends. DNA for the CDR3: TGTGCCAGCAGCCATGAGGAGGACTATGGCTACACCTTC. This translates into CASSHEEDYGYTF.

This clone was seen a handful of times. DNA for the CDR3: TGTGCCAGCAGCTTATTAGCGGGTCGGGGGGAGACCCAGTACTTC. It is translated as CASSLLAGRGETQYF. This rearrangement joins TRBV7-9 to TRBJ2-5; 7 bases line up with TRBD2. The CDR3 consists of 15 residues. V lost 2 bases, J lost 5 bases, and 8 bases stayed unmatched. The germline CDR1 and CDR2 sequences are SEHNR and FQNEAQ (reference sequence).

This CDR3 reads CASRVDRVNTEAFF. The CDR3 region has the DNA TGTGCCAGCAGGGTCGACAGGGTTAACACTGAAGCTTTCTTT. The chain has TRBV2 and TRBJ1-1, with 7 bases aligning to TRBD1. The CDR3 consists of 14 residues. The trim removed 6 bases at V and 2 bases at J, leaving 6 bases unmatched. CDR1 and CDR2 from the germline V gene are SNHLY and FYNNEI.

This clone turned up a few times. This sequence joins TRBV28 and TRBJ2-6, with 7 bases fitting TRBD1. The CDR3 sequence is 15 residues long. V shed 6 bases, J shed 2 bases, and the junction held 4 bases outside the gene matches. Germline V gene sequence: CDR1 MDHEN, CDR2 SYDVKM. CDR3 DNA sequence: TGTGCCAGCAGCCGCGACAGGGCTGGGGCCAACGTCCTGACTTTC. It yields the protein CASSRDRAGANVLTF.

The chain employs TRBV6-1 and TRBJ2-1; no reliable D call. CDR1 is MNHNS, CDR2 SASEGT, per germline. V was clipped by 5 bases and J by 2 bases, with 7 bases between them. This CDR3 region has 13 residues. CDR3 sequence (DNA): TGTGCCAGCAGTACTTCCACCTACAATGAGCAGTTCTTC. This translates into CASSTSTYNEQFF.

V and J are TRBV7-2 and TRBJ2-7; 13 bases are a match to TRBD2. Germline V gene data show CDR1 as SGHTA and CDR2 as FQGNSA. The ends lost 5 bases at V and 3 bases at J; junction bases unmatched: 4. The CDR3 spans 15 residues. CDR3 protein: CASSPTSGGYYEQYF. CDR3 coding DNA: TGTGCCAGCAGCCCGACTAGCGGGGGGTACTACGAGCAGTACTTC.

On this clone: Additional DNA sequences in this sample encode the identical CDR3. The V call is TRBV7-9, the J call TRBJ2-7; TRBD2 is a possible D gene (6 bases). CDR3 length: 14 residues. V was trimmed by 2 bases and J by 0 bases, leaving 8 bases between them. Germline V CDR1 and CDR2: SEHNR, FQNEAQ (reference sequence). The CDR3 region has the DNA TGTGCCAGCAGCTTAATTAGCGGCTCCTACGAGCAGTACTTC. Protein sequence: CASSLISGSYEQYF.

V usage is TRBV5-1 and J usage is TRBJ2-6, with D maybe TRBD2 (5 bases). Trimming took 0 bases from V and 0 from J, leaving 13 bases between them. In germline, CDR1 is SGHRS, CDR2 YFSETQ. The CDR3 consists of 18 residues. The CDR3 is CASSLGGSSGSGANVLTF. In DNA form, the CDR3 reads TGCGCCAGCAGCTTGGGAGGGTCCTCGGGCTCTGGGGCCAACGTCCTGACTTTC.

This clone was counted between two and nine times. The CDR3 DNA follows: TGTGCCTGGAGCCTGCTAGCGGGAGCGCAGACCCAGTACTTC. This encodes CAWSLLAGAQTQYF. The rearrangement links TRBV30 to TRBJ2-5; TRBD2 matches at 10 bases. CDR1 is GTSNPN, CDR2 SVGIG, per germline (reference sequence). The CDR3 is made up of 14 amino acids. V lost 3 bases, J lost 6 bases, and 7 bases stayed unmatched. The full variable domain, rest sourced from reference TRBV30 and TRBJ2-5, is SQTIHQWPATLVQPVGSPLSLECTVEGTSNPNLYWYRQAAGRGLQLLFYSVGIGQISSEVPQNLSASRPQDRQFILSSKKLLLSDSGFYLCAWSLLAGAQTQYFGPGTRLLVL.